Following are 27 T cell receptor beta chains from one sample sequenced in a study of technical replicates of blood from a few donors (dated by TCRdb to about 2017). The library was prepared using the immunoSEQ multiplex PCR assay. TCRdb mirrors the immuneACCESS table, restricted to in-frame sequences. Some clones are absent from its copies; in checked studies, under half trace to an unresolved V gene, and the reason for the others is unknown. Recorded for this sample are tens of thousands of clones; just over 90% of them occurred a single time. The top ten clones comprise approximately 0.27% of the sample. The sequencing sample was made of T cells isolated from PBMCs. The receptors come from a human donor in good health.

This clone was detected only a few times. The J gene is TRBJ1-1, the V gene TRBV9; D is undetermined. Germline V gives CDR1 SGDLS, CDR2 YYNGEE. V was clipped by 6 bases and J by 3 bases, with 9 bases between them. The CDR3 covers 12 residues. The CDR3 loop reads CASTRGDTEAFF. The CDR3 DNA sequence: TGTGCCAGCACCCGGGGTGACACTGAAGCTTTCTTT.

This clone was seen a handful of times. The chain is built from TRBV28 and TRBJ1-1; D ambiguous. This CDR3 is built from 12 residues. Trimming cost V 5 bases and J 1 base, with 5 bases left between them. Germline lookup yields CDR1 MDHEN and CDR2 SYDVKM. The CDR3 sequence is CASSTKNTEAFF. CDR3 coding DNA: TGTGCCAGCAGTACAAAGAACACTGAAGCTTTCTTT.

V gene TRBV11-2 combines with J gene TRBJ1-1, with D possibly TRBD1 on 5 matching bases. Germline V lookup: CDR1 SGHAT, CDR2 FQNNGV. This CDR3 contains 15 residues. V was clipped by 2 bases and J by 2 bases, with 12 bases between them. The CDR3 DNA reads TGTGCCAGCAGCTTATTGACAGATCCTAACACTGAAGCTTTCTTT. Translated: CASSLLTDPNTEAFF.

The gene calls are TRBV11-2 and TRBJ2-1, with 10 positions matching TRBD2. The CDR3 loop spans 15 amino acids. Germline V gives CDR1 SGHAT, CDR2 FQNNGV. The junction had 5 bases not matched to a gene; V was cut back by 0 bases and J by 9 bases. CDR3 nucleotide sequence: TGTGCCAGCAGCTTAGATCTACTAGCGGGAATTGAGCAGTTCTTC. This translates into CASSLDLLAGIEQFF.

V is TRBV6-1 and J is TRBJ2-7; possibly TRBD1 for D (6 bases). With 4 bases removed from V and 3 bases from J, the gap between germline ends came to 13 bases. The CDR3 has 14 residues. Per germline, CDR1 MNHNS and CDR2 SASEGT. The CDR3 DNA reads TGTGCCAGCAGTGCCGTCGGGACATACTACGAGCAGTACTTC. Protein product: CASSAVGTYYEQYF.

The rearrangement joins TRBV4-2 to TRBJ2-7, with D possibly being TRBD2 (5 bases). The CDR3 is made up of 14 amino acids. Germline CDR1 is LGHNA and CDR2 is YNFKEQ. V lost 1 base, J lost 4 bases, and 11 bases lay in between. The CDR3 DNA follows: TGTGCCAGCAGCCAAGGGGGAGCTCCGTACGAGCAGTACTTC. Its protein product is CASSQGGAPYEQYF.

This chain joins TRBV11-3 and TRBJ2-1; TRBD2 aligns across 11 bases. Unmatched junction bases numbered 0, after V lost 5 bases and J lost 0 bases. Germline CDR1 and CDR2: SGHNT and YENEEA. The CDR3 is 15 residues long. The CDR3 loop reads CASSTSGSSYNEQFF. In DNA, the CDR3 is TGTGCCAGCAGCACTAGCGGGAGCTCCTACAATGAGCAGTTCTTC.

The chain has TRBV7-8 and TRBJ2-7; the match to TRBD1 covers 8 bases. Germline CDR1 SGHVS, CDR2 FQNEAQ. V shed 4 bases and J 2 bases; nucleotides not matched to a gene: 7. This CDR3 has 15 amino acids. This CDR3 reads CASSSIQGGPYEQYF. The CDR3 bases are TGTGCCAGCAGCTCTATACAGGGGGGTCCCTACGAGCAGTACTTC.

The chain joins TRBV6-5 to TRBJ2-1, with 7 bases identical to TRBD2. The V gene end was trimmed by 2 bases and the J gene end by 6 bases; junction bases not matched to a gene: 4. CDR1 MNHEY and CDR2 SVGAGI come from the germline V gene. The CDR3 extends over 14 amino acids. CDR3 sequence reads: CASSYGGSPNEQFF. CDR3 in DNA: TGTGCCAGCAGTTACGGCGGGAGCCCCAATGAGCAGTTCTTC.

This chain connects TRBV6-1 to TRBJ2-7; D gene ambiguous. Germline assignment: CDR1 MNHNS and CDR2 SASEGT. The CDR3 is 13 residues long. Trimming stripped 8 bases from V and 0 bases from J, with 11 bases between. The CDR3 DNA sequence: TGTGCCAGCCAGGTAGGCGACTCCTACGAGCAGTACTTC. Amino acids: CASQVGDSYEQYF.

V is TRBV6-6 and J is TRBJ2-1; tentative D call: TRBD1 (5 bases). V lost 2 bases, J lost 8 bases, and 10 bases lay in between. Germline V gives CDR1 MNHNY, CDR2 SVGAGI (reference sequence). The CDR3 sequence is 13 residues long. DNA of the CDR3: TGTGCCAGCAGTTACCGCAGGGCCGATGAGCAGTTCTTC. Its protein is CASSYRRADEQFF.

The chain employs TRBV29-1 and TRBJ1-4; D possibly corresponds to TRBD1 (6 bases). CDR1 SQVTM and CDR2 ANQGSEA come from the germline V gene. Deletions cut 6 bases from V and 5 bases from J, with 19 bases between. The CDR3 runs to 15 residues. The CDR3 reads CSVDRSTGNNEKLFF. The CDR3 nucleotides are TGCAGCGTCGACCGCAGTACAGGGAACAATGAAAAACTGTTTTTT.

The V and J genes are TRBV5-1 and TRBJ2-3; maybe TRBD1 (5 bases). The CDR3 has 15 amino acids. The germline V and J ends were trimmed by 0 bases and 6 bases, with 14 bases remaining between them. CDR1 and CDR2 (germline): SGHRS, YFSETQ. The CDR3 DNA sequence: TGCGCCAGCAGCTTGGGGCAGGGCTCAGGGGATACGCAGTATTTT. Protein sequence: CASSLGQGSGDTQYF.

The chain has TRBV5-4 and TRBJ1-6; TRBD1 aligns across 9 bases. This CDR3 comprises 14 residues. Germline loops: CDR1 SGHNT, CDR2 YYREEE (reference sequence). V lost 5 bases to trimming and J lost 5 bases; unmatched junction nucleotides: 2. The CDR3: CASSGTGNNSPLHF. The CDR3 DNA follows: TGTGCCAGCAGTGGGACAGGGAATAATTCACCCCTCCACTTT.

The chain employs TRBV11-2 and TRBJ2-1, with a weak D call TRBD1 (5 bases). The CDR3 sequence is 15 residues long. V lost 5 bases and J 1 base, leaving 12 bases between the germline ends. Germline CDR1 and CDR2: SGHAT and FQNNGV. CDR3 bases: TGTGCCAGCAGCCCCCTGCAGGGTTCCTACAATGAGCAGTTCTTC. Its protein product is CASSPLQGSYNEQFF.

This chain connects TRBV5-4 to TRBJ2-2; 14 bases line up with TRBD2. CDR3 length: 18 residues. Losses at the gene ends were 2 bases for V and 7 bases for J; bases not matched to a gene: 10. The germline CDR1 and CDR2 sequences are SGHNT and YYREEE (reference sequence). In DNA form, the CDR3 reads TGTGCCAGCAGCTTTCGGACTAGCGGGAGGCTTATGGGCGGGGAGCTGTTTTTT. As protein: CASSFRTSGRLMGGELFF. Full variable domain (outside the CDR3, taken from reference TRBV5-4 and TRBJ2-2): ETGVTQSPTHLIKTRGQQVTLRCSSQSGHNTVSWYQQALGQGPQFIFQYYREEENGRGNFPPRFSGLQFPNYSSELNVNALELDDSALYLCASSFRTSGRLMGGELFFGEGSRLTVL.

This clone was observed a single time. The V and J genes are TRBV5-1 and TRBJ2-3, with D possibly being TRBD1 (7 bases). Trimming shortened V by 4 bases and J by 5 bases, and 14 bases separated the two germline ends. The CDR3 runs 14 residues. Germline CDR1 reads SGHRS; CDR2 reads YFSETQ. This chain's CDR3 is CASSPQGGEDTQYF. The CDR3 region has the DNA TGCGCCAGCAGCCCGCAGGGGGGAGAAGATACGCAGTATTTT.

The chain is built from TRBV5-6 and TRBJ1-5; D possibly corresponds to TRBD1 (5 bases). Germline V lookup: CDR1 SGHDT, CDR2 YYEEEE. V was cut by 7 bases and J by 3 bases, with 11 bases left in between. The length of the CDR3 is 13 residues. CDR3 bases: TGTGCCAGCGGTACAGGATTCAATCAGCCCCAGCATTTT. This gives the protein CASGTGFNQPQHF. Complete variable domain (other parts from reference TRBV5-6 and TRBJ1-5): DAGVTQSPTHLIKTRGQQVTLRCSPKSGHDTVSWYQQALGQGPQFIFQYYEEEERQRGNFPDRFSGHQFPNYSSELNVNALLLGDSALYLCASGTGFNQPQHFGDGTRLSIL.

This CDR3 reads CASRASGNTEAFF. The CDR3 bases are TGTGCCAGCAGAGCATCAGGGAACACTGAAGCTTTCTTT. The chain has TRBV7-9 and TRBJ1-1, with D unclear. The CDR3 has 13 amino acids. Trimming shortened V by 6 bases and J by 1 base, and 9 bases separated the two germline ends. CDR1 and CDR2 from the germline V gene are SEHNR and FQNEAQ (reference sequence).

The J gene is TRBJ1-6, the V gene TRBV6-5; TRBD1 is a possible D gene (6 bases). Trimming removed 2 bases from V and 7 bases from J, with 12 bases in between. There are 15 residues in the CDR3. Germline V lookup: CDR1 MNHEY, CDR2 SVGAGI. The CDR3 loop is CASSYGGTLNSPLHF. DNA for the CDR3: TGTGCCAGCAGTTACGGTGGGACACTAAATTCACCCCTCCACTTT.

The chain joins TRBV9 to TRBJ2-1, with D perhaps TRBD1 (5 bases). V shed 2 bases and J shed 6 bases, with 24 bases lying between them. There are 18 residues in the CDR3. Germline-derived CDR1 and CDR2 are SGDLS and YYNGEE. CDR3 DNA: TGTGCCAGCAGCGTGGCCCTCGGTAGTAGGGGCCCCTCCAATGAGCAGTTCTTC. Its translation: CASSVALGSRGPSNEQFF.

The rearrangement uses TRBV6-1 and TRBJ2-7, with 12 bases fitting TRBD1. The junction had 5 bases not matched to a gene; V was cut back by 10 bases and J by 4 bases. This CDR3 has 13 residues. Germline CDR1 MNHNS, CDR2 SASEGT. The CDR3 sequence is CAIGTGGGYEQYF. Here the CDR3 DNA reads TGTGCCATTGGGACAGGGGGCGGGTACGAGCAGTACTTC.

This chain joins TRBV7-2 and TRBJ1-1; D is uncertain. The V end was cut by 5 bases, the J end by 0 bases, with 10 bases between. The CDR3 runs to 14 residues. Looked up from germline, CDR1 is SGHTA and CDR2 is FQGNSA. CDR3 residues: CASSPWSLNTEAFF. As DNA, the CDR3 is TGTGCCAGCAGCCCATGGAGCCTGAACACTGAAGCTTTCTTT.

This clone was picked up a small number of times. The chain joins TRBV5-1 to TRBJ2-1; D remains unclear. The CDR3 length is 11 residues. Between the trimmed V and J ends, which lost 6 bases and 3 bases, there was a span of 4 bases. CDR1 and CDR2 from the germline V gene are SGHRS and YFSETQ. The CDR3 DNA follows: TGCGCCAGCACAGGCTACAATGAGCAGTTCTTC. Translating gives CASTGYNEQFF.

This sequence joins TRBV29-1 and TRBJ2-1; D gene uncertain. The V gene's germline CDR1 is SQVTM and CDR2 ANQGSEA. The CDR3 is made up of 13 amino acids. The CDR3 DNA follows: TGCACCACCTTAGAGTACCTCGACAATGAGCAGTTCTTC. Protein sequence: CTTLEYLDNEQFF.

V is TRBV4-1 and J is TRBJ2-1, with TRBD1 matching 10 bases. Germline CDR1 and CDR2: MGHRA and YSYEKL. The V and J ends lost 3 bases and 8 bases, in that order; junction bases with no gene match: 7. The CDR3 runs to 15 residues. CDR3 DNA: TGCGCCAGCAGCCAGGGACAGGGGCTAGTGGATGAGCAGTTCTTC. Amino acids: CASSQGQGLVDEQFF.

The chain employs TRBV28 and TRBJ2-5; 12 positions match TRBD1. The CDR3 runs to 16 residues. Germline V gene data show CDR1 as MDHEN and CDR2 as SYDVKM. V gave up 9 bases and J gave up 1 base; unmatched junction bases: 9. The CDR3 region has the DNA TGTGCCAGTGAACCGGGACAGGGGGCGCGCCAAGAGACCCAGTACTTC. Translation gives CASEPGQGARQETQYF.